This T cell receptor beta chain stems from a study of shared clonotypes between healthy human individuals. A deep-level run was used for the assay. Assay: immunoSEQ multiplex PCR; the TCRdb copy retains only in-frame clones and omits some. The sample includes around 2.3 million clones, approximately 96% of them seen just once. The receptor comes from a man aged 18-30 years in good health. The sequencing input was naive CD4+ T cells sorted from blood. Indicated subset: CD45RA+ positively selected.

DNA for the CDR3: TGTGCCTGGGGTGGTATGGGGCCCAGGGGAGAGACCCAGTACTTC. Protein sequence: CAWGGMGPRGETQYF. The chain employs TRBV30 and TRBJ2-5, with D possibly being TRBD1 (6 bases). This CDR3 region has 15 residues. V was clipped by 5 bases and J by 4 bases, with 20 bases between them. The germline V gene encodes CDR1 GTSNPN and CDR2 SVGIG (reference sequence). Complete variable domain (other parts from reference TRBV30 and TRBJ2-5): SQTIHQWPATLVQPVGSPLSLECTVEGTSNPNLYWYRQAAGRGLQLLFYSVGIGQISSEVPQNLSASRPQDRQFILSSKKLLLSDSGFYLCAWGGMGPRGETQYFGPGTRLLVL.